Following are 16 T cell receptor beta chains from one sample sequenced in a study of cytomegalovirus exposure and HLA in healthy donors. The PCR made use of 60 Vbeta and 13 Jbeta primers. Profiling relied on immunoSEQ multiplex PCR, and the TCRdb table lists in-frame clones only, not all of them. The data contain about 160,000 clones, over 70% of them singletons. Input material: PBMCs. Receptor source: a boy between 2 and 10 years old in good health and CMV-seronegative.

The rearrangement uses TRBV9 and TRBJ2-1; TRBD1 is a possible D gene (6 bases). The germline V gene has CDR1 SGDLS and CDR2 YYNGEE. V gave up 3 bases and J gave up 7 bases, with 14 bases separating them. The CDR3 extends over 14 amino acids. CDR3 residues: CASSATGQENEQFF. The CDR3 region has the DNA TGTGCCAGCAGCGCAACGGGACAAGAAAATGAGCAGTTCTTC. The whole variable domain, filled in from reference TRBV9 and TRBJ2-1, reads DSGVTQTPKHLITATGQRVTLRCSPRSGDLSVYWYQQSLDQGLQFLIQYYNGEERAKGNILERFSAQQFPDLHSELNLSSLELGDSALYFCASSATGQENEQFFGPGTRLTVL.

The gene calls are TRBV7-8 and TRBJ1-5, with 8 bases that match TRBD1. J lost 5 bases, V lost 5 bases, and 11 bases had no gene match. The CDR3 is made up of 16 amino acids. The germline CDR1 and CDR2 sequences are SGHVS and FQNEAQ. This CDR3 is CASSERTGLSDQPQHF. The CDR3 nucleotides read TGTGCCAGCAGCGAAAGGACAGGGCTTTCGGATCAGCCCCAGCATTTT.

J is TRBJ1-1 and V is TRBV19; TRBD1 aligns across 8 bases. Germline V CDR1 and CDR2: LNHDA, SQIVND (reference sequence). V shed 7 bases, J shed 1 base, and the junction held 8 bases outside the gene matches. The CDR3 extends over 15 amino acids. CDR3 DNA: TGTGCCAGTACCTACACCGACAGGGGGAACACTGAAGCTTTCTTT. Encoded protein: CASTYTDRGNTEAFF.

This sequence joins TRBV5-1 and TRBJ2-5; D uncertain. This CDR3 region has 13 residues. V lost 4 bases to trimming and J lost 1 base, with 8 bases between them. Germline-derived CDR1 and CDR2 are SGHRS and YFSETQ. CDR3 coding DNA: TGCGCCAGCAGCCTACCCCCCCAAGAGACCCAGTACTTC. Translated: CASSLPPQETQYF.

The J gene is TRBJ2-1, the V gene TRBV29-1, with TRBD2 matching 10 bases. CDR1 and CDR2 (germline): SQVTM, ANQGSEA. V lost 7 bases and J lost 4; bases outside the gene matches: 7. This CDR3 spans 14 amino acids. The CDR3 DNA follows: TGCAGCGCCGACTCACTAGCGGGGTACAATGAGCAGTTCTTC. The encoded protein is CSADSLAGYNEQFF.

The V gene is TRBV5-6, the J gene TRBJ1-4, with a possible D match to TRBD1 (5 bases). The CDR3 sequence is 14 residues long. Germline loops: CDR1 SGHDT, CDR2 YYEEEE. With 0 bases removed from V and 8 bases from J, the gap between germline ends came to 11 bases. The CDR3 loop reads CASSLAGRGEKLFF. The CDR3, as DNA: TGTGCCAGCAGCTTGGCGGGGCGGGGCGAAAAACTGTTTTTT.

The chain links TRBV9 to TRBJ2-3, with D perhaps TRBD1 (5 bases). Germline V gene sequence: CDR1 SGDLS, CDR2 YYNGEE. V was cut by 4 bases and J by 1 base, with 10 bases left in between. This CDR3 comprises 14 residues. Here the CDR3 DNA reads TGTGCCAGCAGCCTTGTAGGGGGCACAGATACGCAGTATTTT. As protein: CASSLVGGTDTQYF.

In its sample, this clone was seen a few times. The CDR3 protein is CASSYSKWTVDEQYF. The CDR3 nucleotides read TGTGCCAGCAGTTACTCGAAATGGACAGTCGACGAGCAGTACTTC. This chain joins TRBV6-6 and TRBJ2-7; tentatively, D is TRBD1 (6 bases). V was pared by 0 bases and J by 5 bases, with 14 bases between. CDR1 and CDR2 from the germline V gene are MNHNY and SVGAGI (reference sequence). The CDR3 covers 15 residues.

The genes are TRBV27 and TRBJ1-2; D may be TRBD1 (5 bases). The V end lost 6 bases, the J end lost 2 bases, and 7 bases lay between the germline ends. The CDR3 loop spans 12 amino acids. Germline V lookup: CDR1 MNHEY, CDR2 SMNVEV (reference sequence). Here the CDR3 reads CASRSGNYGYTF. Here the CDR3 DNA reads TGTGCCAGCAGATCAGGGAACTATGGCTACACCTTC.

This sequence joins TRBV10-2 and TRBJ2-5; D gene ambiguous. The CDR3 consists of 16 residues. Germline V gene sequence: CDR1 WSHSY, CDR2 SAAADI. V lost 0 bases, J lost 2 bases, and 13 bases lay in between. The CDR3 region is CASSESSFGGQETQYF. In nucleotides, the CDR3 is TGCGCCAGCAGTGAGTCGAGTTTCGGCGGACAAGAGACCCAGTACTTC.

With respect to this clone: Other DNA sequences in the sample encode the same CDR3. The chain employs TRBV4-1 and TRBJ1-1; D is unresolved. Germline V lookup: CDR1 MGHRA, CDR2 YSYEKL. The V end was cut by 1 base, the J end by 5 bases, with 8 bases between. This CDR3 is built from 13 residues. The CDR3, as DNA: TGCGCCAGCAGCCAAGTCCGGGGAACTGAAGCTTTCTTT. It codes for CASSQVRGTEAFF.

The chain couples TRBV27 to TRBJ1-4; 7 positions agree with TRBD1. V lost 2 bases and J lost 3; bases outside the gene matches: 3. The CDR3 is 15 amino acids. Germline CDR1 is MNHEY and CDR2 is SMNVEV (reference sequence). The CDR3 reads CASSLKGASNEKLFF. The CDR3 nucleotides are TGTGCCAGCAGTTTAAAGGGGGCGTCTAATGAAAAACTGTTTTTT. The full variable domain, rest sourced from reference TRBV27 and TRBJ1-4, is EAQVTQNPRYLITVTGKKLTVTCSQNMNHEYMSWYRQDPGLGLRQIYYSMNVEVTDKGDVPEGYKVSRKEKRNFPLILESPSPNQTSLYFCASSLKGASNEKLFFGSGTQLSVL.

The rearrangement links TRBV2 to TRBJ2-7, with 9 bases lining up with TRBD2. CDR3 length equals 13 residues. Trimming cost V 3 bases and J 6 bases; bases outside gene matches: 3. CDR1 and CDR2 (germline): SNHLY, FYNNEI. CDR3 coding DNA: TGTGCCAGCAGTGAGACACTAGCGGGCGAGCAGTACTTC. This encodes CASSETLAGEQYF. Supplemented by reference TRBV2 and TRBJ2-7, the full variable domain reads EPEVTQTPSHQVTQMGQEVILRCVPISNHLYFYWYRQILGQKVEFLVSFYNNEISEKSEIFDDQFSVERPDGSNFTLKIRSTKLEDSAMYFCASSETLAGEQYFGPGTRLTVT.

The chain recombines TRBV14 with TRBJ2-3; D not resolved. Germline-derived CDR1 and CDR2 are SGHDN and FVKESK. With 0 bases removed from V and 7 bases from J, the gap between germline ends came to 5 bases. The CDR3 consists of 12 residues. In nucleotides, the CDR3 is TGTGCCAGCAGCCAAGACGTTCATACGCAGTATTTT. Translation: CASSQDVHTQYF.

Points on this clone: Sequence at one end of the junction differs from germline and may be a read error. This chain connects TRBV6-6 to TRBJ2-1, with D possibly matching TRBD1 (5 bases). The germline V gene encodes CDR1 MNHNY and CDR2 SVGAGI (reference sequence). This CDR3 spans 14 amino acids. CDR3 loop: CASSYLQGLSEDIF. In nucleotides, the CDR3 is TGTGCCAGCAGTTACCTTCAGGGCTTAAGCGAGGATATCTTC.

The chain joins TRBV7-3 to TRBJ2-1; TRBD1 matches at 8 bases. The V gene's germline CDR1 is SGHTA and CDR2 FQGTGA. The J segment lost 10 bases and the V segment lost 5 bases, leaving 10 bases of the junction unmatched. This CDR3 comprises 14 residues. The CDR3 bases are TGTGCCAGCAGCCCACGACAGGGGAGAGGGGAGCAGTTCTTC. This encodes CASSPRQGRGEQFF.